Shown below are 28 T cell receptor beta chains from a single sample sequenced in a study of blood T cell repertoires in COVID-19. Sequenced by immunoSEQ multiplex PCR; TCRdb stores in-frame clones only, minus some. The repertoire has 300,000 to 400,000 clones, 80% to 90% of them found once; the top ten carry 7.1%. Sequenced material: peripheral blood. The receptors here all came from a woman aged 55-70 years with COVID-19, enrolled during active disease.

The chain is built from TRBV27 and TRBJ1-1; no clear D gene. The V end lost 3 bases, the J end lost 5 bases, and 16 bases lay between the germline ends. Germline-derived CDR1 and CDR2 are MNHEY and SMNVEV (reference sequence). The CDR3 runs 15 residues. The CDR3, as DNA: TGTGCCAGCAGTTTTATGAGGTCGAAGGATACTGAAGCTTTCTTT. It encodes CASSFMRSKDTEAFF.

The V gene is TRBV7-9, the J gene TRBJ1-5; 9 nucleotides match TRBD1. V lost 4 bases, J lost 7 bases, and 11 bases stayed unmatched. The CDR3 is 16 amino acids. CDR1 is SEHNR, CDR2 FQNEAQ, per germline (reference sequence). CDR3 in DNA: TGTGCCAGCAGCTCTCGGGACAGGGTAAAGAGCCAGCCCCAGCATTTT. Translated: CASSSRDRVKSQPQHF.

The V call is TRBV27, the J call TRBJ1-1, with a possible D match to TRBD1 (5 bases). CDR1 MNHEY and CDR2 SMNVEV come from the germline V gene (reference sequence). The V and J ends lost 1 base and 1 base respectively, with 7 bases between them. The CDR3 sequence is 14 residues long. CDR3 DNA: TGTGCCAGCAGTTTATGGGGCGGGAACACTGAAGCTTTCTTT. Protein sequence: CASSLWGGNTEAFF.

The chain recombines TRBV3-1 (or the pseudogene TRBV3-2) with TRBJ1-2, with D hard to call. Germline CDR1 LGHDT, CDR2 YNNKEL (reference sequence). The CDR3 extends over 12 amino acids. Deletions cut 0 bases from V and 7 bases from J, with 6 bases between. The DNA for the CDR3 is TGTGCCAGCAGCCAAGAGGCCTTTGGCTACACCTTC. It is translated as CASSQEAFGYTF.

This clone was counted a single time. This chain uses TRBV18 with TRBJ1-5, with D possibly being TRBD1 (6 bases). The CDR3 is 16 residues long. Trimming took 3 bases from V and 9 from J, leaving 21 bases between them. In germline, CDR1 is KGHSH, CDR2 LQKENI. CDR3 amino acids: CASSPLKTGVIRPQHF. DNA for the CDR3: TGTGCCAGCTCACCCCTTAAGACAGGTGTAATCAGGCCCCAGCATTTT.

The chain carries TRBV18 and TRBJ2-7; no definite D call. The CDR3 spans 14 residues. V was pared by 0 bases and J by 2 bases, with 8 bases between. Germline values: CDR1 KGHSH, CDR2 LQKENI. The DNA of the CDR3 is TGTGCCAGCTCACCACCCTACGGAGCCTACGAGCAGTACTTC. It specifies CASSPPYGAYEQYF.

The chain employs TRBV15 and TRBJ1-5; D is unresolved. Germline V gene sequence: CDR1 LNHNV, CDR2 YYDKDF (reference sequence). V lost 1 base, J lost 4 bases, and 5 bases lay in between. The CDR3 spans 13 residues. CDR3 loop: CATSRGGNQPQHF. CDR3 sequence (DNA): TGTGCCACCAGCAGAGGAGGGAATCAGCCCCAGCATTTT.

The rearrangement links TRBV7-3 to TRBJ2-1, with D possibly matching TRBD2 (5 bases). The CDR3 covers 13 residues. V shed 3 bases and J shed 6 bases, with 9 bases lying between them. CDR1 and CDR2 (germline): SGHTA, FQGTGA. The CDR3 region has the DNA TGTGCCAGCAGCTTTAGAGGGAGCAATGAGCAGTTCTTC. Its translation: CASSFRGSNEQFF.

CDR3 loop: CASRDRGDEAFF. For the CDR3, the DNA is TGCGCCAGCAGGGATCGCGGGGATGAAGCTTTCTTT. V usage is TRBV5-1 and J usage is TRBJ1-1; D gene uncertain. The CDR3 is 12 amino acids. Per the germline V gene, CDR1 is SGHRS and CDR2 is YFSETQ. Between the trimmed V and J ends, which lost 5 bases and 7 bases, there was a span of 12 bases.

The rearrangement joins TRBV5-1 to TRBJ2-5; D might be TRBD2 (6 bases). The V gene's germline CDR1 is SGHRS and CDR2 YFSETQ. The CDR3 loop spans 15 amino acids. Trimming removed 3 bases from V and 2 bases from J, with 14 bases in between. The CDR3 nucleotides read TGCGCCAGCAGCTATCAAGCGGCGGGGCAAGAGACCCAGTACTTC. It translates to CASSYQAAGQETQYF.

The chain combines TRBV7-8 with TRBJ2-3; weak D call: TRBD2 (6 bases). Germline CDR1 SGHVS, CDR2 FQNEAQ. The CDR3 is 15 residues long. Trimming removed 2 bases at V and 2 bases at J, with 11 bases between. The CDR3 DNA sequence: TGTGCCAGCAGCTTAACCGGGGGTATCACAGATACGCAGTATTTT. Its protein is CASSLTGGITDTQYF.

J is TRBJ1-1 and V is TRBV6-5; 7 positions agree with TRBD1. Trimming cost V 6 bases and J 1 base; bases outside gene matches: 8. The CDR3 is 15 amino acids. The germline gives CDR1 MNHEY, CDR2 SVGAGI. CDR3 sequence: CASRSGQDANTEAFF. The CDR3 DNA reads TGTGCCAGCAGATCCGGACAGGACGCGAACACTGAAGCTTTCTTT.

The CDR3 loop is CASSSHGGPQNTGELFF. CDR3 nucleotides: TGCGCCAGCAGCTCCCACGGGGGACCACAGAACACCGGGGAGCTGTTTTTT. V gene TRBV5-1 combines with J gene TRBJ2-2; a weak D match, TRBD2 (6 bases). V was trimmed by 3 bases and J by 1 base, leaving 16 bases between them. In germline, CDR1 is SGHRS, CDR2 YFSETQ. The CDR3 length is 17 residues.

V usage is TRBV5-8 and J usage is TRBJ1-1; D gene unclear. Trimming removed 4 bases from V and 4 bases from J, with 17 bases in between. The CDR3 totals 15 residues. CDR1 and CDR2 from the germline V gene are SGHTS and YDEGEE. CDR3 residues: CASSTTDGGSTEAFF. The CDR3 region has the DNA TGTGCCAGCAGCACAACAGATGGAGGCAGCACTGAAGCTTTCTTT.

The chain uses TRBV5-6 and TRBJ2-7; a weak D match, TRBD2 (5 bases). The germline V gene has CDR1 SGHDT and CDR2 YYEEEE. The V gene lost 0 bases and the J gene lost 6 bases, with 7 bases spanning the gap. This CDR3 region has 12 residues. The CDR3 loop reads CASSLVRGEQYF. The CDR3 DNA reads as TGTGCCAGCAGCTTGGTACGGGGCGAGCAGTACTTC.

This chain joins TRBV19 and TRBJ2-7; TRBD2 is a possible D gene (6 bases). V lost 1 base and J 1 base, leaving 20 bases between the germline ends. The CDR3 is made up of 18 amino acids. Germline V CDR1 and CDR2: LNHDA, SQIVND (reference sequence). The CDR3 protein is CASSIGHRSLSGSYEQYF. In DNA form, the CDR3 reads TGTGCCAGTAGTATAGGCCACAGATCTCTAAGCGGGTCCTACGAGCAGTACTTC.

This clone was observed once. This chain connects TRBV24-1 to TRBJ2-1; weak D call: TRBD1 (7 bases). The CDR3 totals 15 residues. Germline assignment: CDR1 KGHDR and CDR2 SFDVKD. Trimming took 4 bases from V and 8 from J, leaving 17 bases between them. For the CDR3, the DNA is TGTGCCACCAGTGACCCCAGGGGGGCCGGAGATGAGCAGTTCTTC. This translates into CATSDPRGAGDEQFF.

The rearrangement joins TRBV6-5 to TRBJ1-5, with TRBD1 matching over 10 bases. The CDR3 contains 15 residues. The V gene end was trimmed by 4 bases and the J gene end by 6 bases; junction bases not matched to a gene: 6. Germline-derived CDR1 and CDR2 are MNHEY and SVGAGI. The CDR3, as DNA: TGTGCCAGCAGTTTGACAGGGGGCAGGACTCAGCCCCAGCATTTT. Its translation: CASSLTGGRTQPQHF.

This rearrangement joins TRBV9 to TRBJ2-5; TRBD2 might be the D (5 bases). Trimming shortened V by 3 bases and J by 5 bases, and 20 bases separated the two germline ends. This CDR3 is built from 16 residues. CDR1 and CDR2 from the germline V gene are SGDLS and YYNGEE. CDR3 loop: CASSGELTTQTETQYF. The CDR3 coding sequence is TGTGCCAGCAGCGGGGAGCTGACAACCCAGACGGAGACCCAGTACTTC.

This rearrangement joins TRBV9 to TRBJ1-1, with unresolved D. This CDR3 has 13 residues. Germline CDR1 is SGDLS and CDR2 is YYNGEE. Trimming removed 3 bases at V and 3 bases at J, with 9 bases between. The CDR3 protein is CASSGTVYTEAFF. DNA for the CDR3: TGTGCCAGCAGCGGCACAGTTTACACTGAAGCTTTCTTT.

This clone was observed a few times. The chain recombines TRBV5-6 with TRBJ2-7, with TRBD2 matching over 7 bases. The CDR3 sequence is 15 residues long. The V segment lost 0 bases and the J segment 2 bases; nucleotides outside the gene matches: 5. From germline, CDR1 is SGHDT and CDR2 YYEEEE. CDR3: CASSLGGTNPYEQYF. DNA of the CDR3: TGTGCCAGCAGCTTGGGGGGGACTAACCCCTACGAGCAGTACTTC.

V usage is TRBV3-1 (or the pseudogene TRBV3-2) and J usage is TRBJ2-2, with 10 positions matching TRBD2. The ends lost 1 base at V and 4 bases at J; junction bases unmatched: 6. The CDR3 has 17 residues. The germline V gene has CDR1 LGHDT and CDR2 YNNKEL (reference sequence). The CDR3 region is CASSQGGQRGGTGELFF. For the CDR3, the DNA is TGTGCCAGCAGCCAAGGCGGGCAGCGGGGGGGCACCGGGGAGCTGTTTTTT.

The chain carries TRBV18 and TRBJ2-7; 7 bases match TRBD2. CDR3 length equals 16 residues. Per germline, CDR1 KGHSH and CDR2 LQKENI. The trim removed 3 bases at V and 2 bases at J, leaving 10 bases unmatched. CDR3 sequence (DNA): TGTGCCAGCTCACCCCCTGGCGGGGCGGGGGCCTACGAGCAGTACTTC. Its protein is CASSPPGGAGAYEQYF.

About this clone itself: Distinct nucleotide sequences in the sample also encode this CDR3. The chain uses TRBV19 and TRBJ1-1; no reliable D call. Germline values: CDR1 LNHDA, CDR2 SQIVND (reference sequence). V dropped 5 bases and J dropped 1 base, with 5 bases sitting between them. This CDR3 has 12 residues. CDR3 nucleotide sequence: TGTGCCAGTAGTTACAGGAACACTGAAGCTTTCTTT. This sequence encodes CASSYRNTEAFF.

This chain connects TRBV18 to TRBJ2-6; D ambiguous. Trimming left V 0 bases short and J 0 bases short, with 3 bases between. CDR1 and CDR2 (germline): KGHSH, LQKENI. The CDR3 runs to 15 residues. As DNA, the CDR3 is TGTGCCAGCTCACCACCCGTCTCTGGGGCCAACGTCCTGACTTTC. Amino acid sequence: CASSPPVSGANVLTF. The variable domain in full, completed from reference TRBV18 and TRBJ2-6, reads NAGVMQNPRHLVRRRGQEARLRCSPMKGHSHVYWYRQLPEEGLKFMVYLQKENIIDESGMPKERFSAEFPKEGPSILRIQQVVRGDSAAYFCASSPPVSGANVLTFGAGSRLTVL.

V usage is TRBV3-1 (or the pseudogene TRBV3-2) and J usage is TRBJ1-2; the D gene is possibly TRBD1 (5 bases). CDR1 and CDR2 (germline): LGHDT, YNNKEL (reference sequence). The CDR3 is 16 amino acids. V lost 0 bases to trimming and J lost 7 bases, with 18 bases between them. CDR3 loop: CASSQDLLVGVRGYTF. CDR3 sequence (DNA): TGTGCCAGCAGCCAAGATCTACTGGTAGGGGTCCGTGGCTACACCTTC.

Here the CDR3 DNA reads TGTGCCAGCAGTTTAGTTTGGCTAGCCGGCAGTGAGCAGTTCTTC. This gives the protein CASSLVWLAGSEQFF. The chain uses TRBV27 and TRBJ2-1, with a weak D call TRBD2 (5 bases). Trimming left V 2 bases short and J 9 bases short, with 17 bases between. The CDR3 consists of 15 residues. In germline, CDR1 is MNHEY, CDR2 SMNVEV (reference sequence).

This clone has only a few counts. The CDR3 protein is CASSPLTGELFF. CDR3 nucleotides: TGTGCCAGCAGTCCTCTCACCGGGGAGCTGTTTTTT. The rearrangement joins TRBV27 to TRBJ2-2; D is unresolved. Trimming shortened V by 5 bases and J by 4 bases, and 5 bases separated the two germline ends. Germline assignment: CDR1 MNHEY and CDR2 SMNVEV (reference sequence). The CDR3 extends over 12 amino acids.